The sequence of this T cell receptor (beta chain) was determined in a study of T-cell reconstitution after alpha-beta-depleted transplantation in children. Study-wide results and limits: Some patients showed high day-60 TCRbeta diversity, which derived from surviving recipient T cells and thymic progenitors.

Per the germline V gene, CDR1 is DFQATT and CDR2 is SNEGSKA (reference sequence). The CDR3 contains 13 residues. V gave up 4 bases and J gave up 0 bases, with 9 bases separating them. The TCRbeta library was prepared with unique molecular identifiers. TCRdb passed the PCR reads through MiXCR, listing each CDR3 protein once. The sample carries approximately 490,000 distinct CDR3 sequences, 8% to 11% recorded once. In its sample, this clonotype was seen many times. As yet, its antigen is unknown. This rearrangement joins TRBV20-1 to TRBJ2-5; no definite D call. This specimen consisted of PBMCs, obtained before TCRalphabeta/CD19-depleted stem cell transplant. This clonotype was sampled from a child younger than 10 with inherited bone marrow failure, due to receive a stem cell transplant. Here the CDR3 reads CSATPEHQETQYF. The DNA of the CDR3 is TGCAGTGCTACCCCGGAGCACCAAGAGACCCAGTACTTC.